This TCR beta chain was captured in a study of response to subunit inactivated influenza vaccine (dated by TCRdb to between 2017 and 2018). In terms of the full investigation: Deep quantitative T cell receptor repertoire profiling was used in the study to track responses to a trivalent subunit inactivated influenza vaccine.

From cysteine to phenylalanine, the CDR3 is 15 amino acids long. The kept DNA is CDR3 alone, 45 bases in frame from the first base. The germline V gene supplies CDR1 ENHRY and CDR2 SYGVKD. V is pared back by 5 bases and J by 4 bases, with 16 bases lying between the germline termini. Libraries were made using RT-PCR. TCRdb names Illumina HiSeq 2500 as the instrument used. TCRdb reanalyzed the raw reads on its own, using fastp at Q25 for trimming and MiXCR for clone calling, and kept in-frame beta chains. Rows are unified per CDR3 protein, each entry keeping the most common DNA and genes. This sample gives hundreds of thousands of distinct CDR3 sequences in total; 20% to 25% of them show up just once. Roughly a tenth of the sample comes from the top ten. Overall study outcomes, separate from this receptor: According to the authors, only a limited number of new T cells may be recruited by each seasonal influenza vaccination.

Concerning this clonotype: Its antigen is still unknown. No base-level quality is on record; no much larger clone is a single base apart.

This clonotype was obtained from a man between 45 and 75 years old who received an inactivated influenza vaccine. Donor details come from another sample of the same person, matched by shared clones. The chain links TRBV10-3 with TRBJ2-3; a weak D assignment points to TRBD2 (6 bases agree). The sample in question was PBMCs from blood, obtained roughly 20 months after vaccination. The DNA sequence reads TGTGCCATCAGTCGGGACTTCCCTGGGTCAGATACGCAGTATTTT. Translated, this is CAISRDFPGSDTQYF.